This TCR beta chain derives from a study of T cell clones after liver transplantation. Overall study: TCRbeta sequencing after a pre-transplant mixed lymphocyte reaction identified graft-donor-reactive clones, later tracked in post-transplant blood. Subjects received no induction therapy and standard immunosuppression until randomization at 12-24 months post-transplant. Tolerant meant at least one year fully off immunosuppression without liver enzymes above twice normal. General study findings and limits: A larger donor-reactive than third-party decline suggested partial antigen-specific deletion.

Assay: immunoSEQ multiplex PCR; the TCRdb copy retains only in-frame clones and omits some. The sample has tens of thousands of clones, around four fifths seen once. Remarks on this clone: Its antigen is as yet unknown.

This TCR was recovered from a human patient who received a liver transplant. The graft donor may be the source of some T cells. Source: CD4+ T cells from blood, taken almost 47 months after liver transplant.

The CDR3 nucleotides are TGTGCCAGCAGTCGACGTGGCGCCTACGAGCAGTACTTC. Amino acid sequence: CASSRRGAYEQYF. The chain uses TRBV6-5 and TRBJ2-7; D is undetermined. Germline V CDR1 and CDR2: MNHEY, SVGAGI. With 5 bases removed from V and 2 bases from J, the gap between germline ends came to 10 bases. The CDR3 runs to 13 residues.